Shown below are 11 T cell receptor beta chains from a single sample sequenced in a study of shared clonotypes between healthy human individuals. Terminally differentiated effector memory CD45RA+ cells were excluded from the naive CD8 cells, which were CD45RO-negative and positively selected for CCR7. TCRdb's table, derived via immunoSEQ multiplex PCR, lists solely in-frame clones and lacks some. The data show about 2 million clones, about 95% seen once. Sequenced sample: naive CD8+ T cells sorted from blood. Receptors originate from a young man in good health.

Remarks on this clone: The identical CDR3 is also encoded by other nucleotide sequences in the sample. The CDR3 is CASSYSGVGTEAFF. The CDR3 DNA reads as TGTGCCAGCAGTTACTCCGGGGTGGGGACTGAAGCTTTCTTT. The rearrangement links TRBV6-5 to TRBJ1-1; unclear D gene. Germline V gives CDR1 MNHEY, CDR2 SVGAGI. The CDR3 spans 14 residues. V gave up 0 bases and J gave up 5 bases, with 10 bases separating them.

The chain has TRBV10-2 and TRBJ2-7; a possible D gene is TRBD1 (5 bases). This CDR3 comprises 14 residues. Germline-derived CDR1 and CDR2 are WSHSY and SAAADI. V lost 2 bases and J 0 bases, leaving 8 bases between the germline ends. The CDR3 DNA sequence: TGCGCCAGCAGTGAGCCAGGGATCTCCTACGAGCAGTACTTC. It translates to CASSEPGISYEQYF.

The chain uses TRBV27 and TRBJ2-3; 15 bases are shared with TRBD2. The germline gives CDR1 MNHEY, CDR2 SMNVEV (reference sequence). Germline trimming cut 5 bases from V and 3 bases from J; bases unmatched to any gene: 6. The CDR3 is made up of 17 amino acids. CDR3 sequence: CASSPMGLAGGTDTQYF. In nucleotides, the CDR3 is TGTGCCAGCAGTCCGATGGGACTAGCGGGAGGAACAGATACGCAGTATTTT.

The chain employs TRBV29-1 and TRBJ2-5, with D perhaps TRBD2 (6 bases). The germline V gene encodes CDR1 SQVTM and CDR2 ANQGSEA. This CDR3 contains 13 residues. V dropped 6 bases and J dropped 4 bases, with 15 bases sitting between them. The CDR3 protein is CSVRGRGGETQYF. The CDR3 bases are TGCAGCGTGCGCGGTAGGGGAGGAGAGACCCAGTACTTC.

The chain employs TRBV19 and TRBJ1-2, with 9 bases identical to TRBD1. CDR3 length: 14 residues. Germline loops: CDR1 LNHDA, CDR2 SQIVND (reference sequence). V was pared by 7 bases and J by 4 bases, with 7 bases of the junction left unmatched. CDR3 nucleotides: TGTGCCAGTAAGCGGGACAGGGACACCTATGGCTACACCTTC. Translated: CASKRDRDTYGYTF.

The chain employs TRBV6-1 and TRBJ2-7; D gene ambiguous. This CDR3 comprises 11 residues. Trimming removed 5 bases from V and 3 bases from J, with 5 bases in between. Germline CDR1 MNHNS, CDR2 SASEGT. The CDR3 reads CASSHNYEQYF. In nucleotides, the CDR3 is TGTGCCAGCAGTCATAACTACGAGCAGTACTTC.

This rearrangement joins TRBV5-1 to TRBJ2-7; 7 positions agree with TRBD2. CDR3 length equals 16 residues. In germline, CDR1 is SGHRS, CDR2 YFSETQ. Unmatched junction bases numbered 17, after V lost 4 bases and J lost 7 bases. CDR3 amino acids: CASSHRVGGTQEEQYF. DNA of the CDR3: TGCGCCAGCAGCCATCGAGTCGGGGGGACCCAGGAAGAGCAGTACTTC.

This clone has a single count. The DNA for the CDR3 is TGTGCCAGCAGCTTAGAATCAAGGGCTTCAGATGGCTACACCTTC. Protein sequence: CASSLESRASDGYTF. The J gene is TRBJ1-2, the V gene TRBV13; D gene ambiguous. Germline V gene data show CDR1 as PRHDT and CDR2 as FYEKMQ (reference sequence). This CDR3 has 15 residues. V lost 1 base and J 6 bases, leaving 15 bases between the germline ends.

CDR3 sequence reads: CASSPNRVEAFF. The CDR3 bases are TGTGCCAGCAGTCCGAACAGGGTTGAAGCTTTCTTT. This chain joins TRBV2 and TRBJ1-1; D perhaps matches TRBD1 (6 bases). V lost 5 bases and J 7 bases, leaving 11 bases between the germline ends. The length of the CDR3 is 12 residues. The germline V gene has CDR1 SNHLY and CDR2 FYNNEI.

The rearrangement joins TRBV6-6 to TRBJ2-1, with D tentatively TRBD2 (6 bases). V lost 0 bases to trimming and J lost 9 bases, with 9 bases between them. CDR1 and CDR2 (germline): MNHNY, SVGAGI (reference sequence). The CDR3 is made up of 13 amino acids. The CDR3 loop reads CASSYSGGREQFF. CDR3 nucleotides: TGTGCCAGCAGTTACTCCGGGGGTCGTGAGCAGTTCTTC.

V usage is TRBV19 and J usage is TRBJ1-6; TRBD1 agrees at 7 bases. V lost 7 bases to trimming and J lost 4 bases; unmatched junction nucleotides: 10. This CDR3 is 16 amino acids long. From germline, CDR1 is LNHDA and CDR2 SQIVND (reference sequence). The CDR3 coding sequence is TGTGCCAGTATGGGACAGCGCGGAGGGTATAATTCACCCCTCCACTTT. It yields the protein CASMGQRGGYNSPLHF.